There are a few counts of the clone carrying this T cell receptor beta chain. This record belongs to a study of T-cell memory formation after mild COVID-19. Study information: TCR clusters largely stayed donor specific.

V gave up 2 bases and J gave up 6 bases, with 17 bases separating them. The CDR3 runs 16 residues. Germline V gene data show CDR1 as SGHTA and CDR2 as FQGTGA. TCRdb reanalysed the 5' RACE reads using MiXCR and keeps one entry per CDR3 protein. Found here are a few hundred thousand distinct CDR3 sequences, approximately 14% of them singletons; the top ten hold 21%. This chain connects TRBV7-3 to TRBJ2-1; tentative D call: TRBD2 (5 bases). Sample: PBMCs or a T cell subset sorted from them (not recorded which). The sequence was collected from a man between 18 and 29 years old who had mild COVID-19 (a few samples of this study predate the infection). Cell type and time point are not known. CDR3 nucleotide sequence: TGTGCCAGCAGCTTACGCCCTGGTGGACTGATCAATGAGCAGTTCTTC. Protein product: CASSLRPGGLINEQFF.